This T cell receptor (beta chain) was identified in a study of blood T cell repertoires in COVID-19. As for the study in general: T cells, B-cell-depleted T cells, or PBMCs provided the cDNA or gDNA that served as material.

The ends were cut back, 6 bases at V and 5 bases at J, with 16 bases in the middle. Germline lookup yields CDR1 WNHNN and CDR2 SYGVQD (reference sequence). The CDR3 spans 14 residues. Per the original methods: The authors estimated nucleated cell counts from reference gene primer amplification. Assay used: immunoSEQ multiplex PCR; TCRdb lists only in-frame clones, some missing. V and J calls and clone size come straight from that table; D and trimming were deduced from the DNA. The table has over 100,000 clones, approximately 80% seen once; the top ten hold 0.7% to 1%. The V gene is TRBV10-1, the J gene TRBJ1-1; tentatively, D is TRBD1 (6 bases). The sample was peripheral blood. The receptor comes from a woman aged 65 to 85 with acute or convalescent COVID-19. CDR3 DNA: TGCGCCAGCAGGCCACAGGGACCGAAGACTGAAGCTTTCTTT. This codes for CASRPQGPKTEAFF.